The rows below give T cell receptor beta chains drawn from one sample of a study of T cells in Graves' hyperthyroidism and ophthalmopathy. TCRdb ran MiXCR on the multiplex PCR reads and lists one entry per CDR3 protein. This sample has about 420,000 distinct CDR3 sequences, with less than 20% found just once. The sequenced material came from blood. The receptors come from a young woman with Graves' hyperthyroidism. CDR3s include the opening cysteine and the closing phenylalanine or tryptophan. The D gene is left open where the match is weak. Clone size, where shown, is once, few, many, or a class for clones that have expanded.

>few|TRBJ2-6|TRBD1|TRBV6-1
CAIGTGGVTGANVLTF
TGTGCCATCGGGACAGGGGGCGTTACTGGGGCCAACGTCCTGACTTTC
>many|TRBJ2-3|TRBD1|TRBV11-2
CASSSMDRGDTQYF
TGTGCCAGCAGCTCAATGGACAGGGGAGATACGCAGTATTTT
>NA|TRBJ2-2|NA|TRBV11-2
CASSSAARGGTGELFF
TGTGCCAGCAGCTCAGCGGCCAGGGGAGGGACCGGGGAGCTATTTTTT
>few|TRBJ1-2|TRBD1|TRBV4-1
CASSQVLQGADYGYTF
TGCGCCAGCAGCCAAGTACTTCAGGGGGCTGACTATGGCTACACCTTC
>many|TRBJ2-2|NA|TRBV18
CASSPTGELFF
TGTGCCAGCTCTCCCACCGGGGAGCTGTTTTTT
>NA|TRBJ1-1|NA|TRBV7-9
CASSGRTDSMNTEAFF
TGTGCCAGCAGCGGACGGACAGATAGCATGAACACTGAAGCTTTCTTT